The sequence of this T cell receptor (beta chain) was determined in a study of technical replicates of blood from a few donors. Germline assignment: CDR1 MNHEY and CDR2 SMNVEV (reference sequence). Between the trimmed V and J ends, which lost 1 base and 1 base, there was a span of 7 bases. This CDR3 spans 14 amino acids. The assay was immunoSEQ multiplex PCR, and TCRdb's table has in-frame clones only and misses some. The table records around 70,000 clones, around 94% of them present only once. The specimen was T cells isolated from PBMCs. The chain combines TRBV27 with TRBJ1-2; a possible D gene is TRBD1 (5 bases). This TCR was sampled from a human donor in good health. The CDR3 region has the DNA TGTGCCAGCAGTTTATTGCAGGGTAACTATGGCTACACCTTC. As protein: CASSLLQGNYGYTF.